This T cell receptor (beta chain) was sequenced for a study of blood T cell repertoires in COVID-19 (dated by TCRdb to 2020 to 2021). Regarding the research as a whole: The collaborator samples originated in the United States, Italy and Spain and spanned the acute and convalescent phases of COVID-19. The material from the prospective study consisted of cDNA or gDNA derived from T cells, B-cell-depleted T cells, or PBMCs. Deeply sampled blood TCRbeta repertoires from subjects exposed to, actively infected with, or recovered from COVID-19 were included in the dataset. The repertoires were released in a freely available public database meant as a resource for research on the immune response to SARS-CoV-2. Samples came from the ongoing ImmuneRACE study (first 160 participants) plus 1,254 subjects from 6 global collaborators. A de-identified subject ID, COVID-19 status, age in years and sex were almost always included in the sample metadata. Where HLA class I and class II types were available, the types were taken from metadata supplied by the sample provider, not from assay-based typing. General study outcomes and caveats: Clinical and demographic metadata were provided uncurated, with the amount varying by source and participant.

TCRbeta CDR3 regions were amplified from genomic DNA using the immunoSEQ Assay, a bias-controlled multiplex PCR. Concerning the study's data processing: Within the assay, amplification of reference gene primers was used to estimate how many nucleated cells each sample contained. To quantify the absolute abundance of each unique TCRbeta CDR3 rearrangement, sequence reads were collapsed and filtered. Productive Simpson clonality was computed per sample as the square root of Simpson's diversity index over productive rearrangements. TCRdb provides this immuneACCESS table in a form limited to in-frame rearrangements. Some clones are lacking; in checked studies, under half of them reflect an unresolved V gene, and why the rest are absent is not known. V, J and clone size are those of that table, while D and trimming were read from the DNA. The sample table records roughly 250,000 clones; approximately 92% of these occur just once. 2% to 3% of the sample lies in the top ten.

Comment on this clone: Its antigen remains undetermined. No much larger clone is present one base from it, and per-base qualities are unavailable.

One collaborating source in Seattle enrolled patients during active infection and followed them longitudinally through the course of disease. Each collaborating institution followed its own protocols to collect whole blood in K2EDTA tubes. For TCRbeta analysis, collaborators shipped samples in one of three forms: frozen whole blood, isolated PBMCs, or DNA extracted from either of those sample types. The CDR3 goes from the cysteine to the phenylalanine over 10 residues. Just CDR3 DNA is preserved here, 30 bases in frame from base 1. The TCR sequence derives from a person under 30 with COVID-19, enrolled during active disease. The sequence joins TRBV21-1 to TRBJ1-1; the tabulated D call, TRBD1, remains unverified against the DNA. TRBV21-1 has pseudogene status. The sequenced sample consisted of peripheral blood. CDR3 protein: CASRVRGAFF. The bases read TGTGCCAGCCGCGTAAGGGGGGCTTTCTTT.